This TCR beta chain was recorded in a study of OX40 agonist ivuxolimab in advanced cancers. About the research overall: A male proportion of about 86% was recorded, with mean age approximately 64 years and range about 20 to 90.

Using immunoSEQ multiplex PCR, the repertoire was profiled, and TCRdb retains in-frame clones only, with some absent. This table holds about 50,000 clones, approximately 91% found once. With 9 bases clipped from V and 3 bases from J, the junction kept 11 bases outside the gene matches. The length of the CDR3 is 15 residues. In germline, CDR1 is MNHEY, CDR2 SMNVEV (reference sequence). This clone showed up just a few times. Individuals having autoimmune disease history or systemic immunosuppression were not enrolled. This clonotype was obtained from an adult with an advanced solid tumor such as melanoma, head and neck, liver or kidney cancer. The sequencing here drew on CD4+ or CD8+ T cells sorted from blood, taken in a trial of the OX40 agonist ivuxolimab. V is TRBV27 and J is TRBJ2-7, with 10 positions matching TRBD1. The CDR3, as DNA: TGTGCCAGTGGGTTTGCGACAGGGGGCCTCTACGAGCAGTACTTC. Amino acid sequence: CASGFATGGLYEQYF.